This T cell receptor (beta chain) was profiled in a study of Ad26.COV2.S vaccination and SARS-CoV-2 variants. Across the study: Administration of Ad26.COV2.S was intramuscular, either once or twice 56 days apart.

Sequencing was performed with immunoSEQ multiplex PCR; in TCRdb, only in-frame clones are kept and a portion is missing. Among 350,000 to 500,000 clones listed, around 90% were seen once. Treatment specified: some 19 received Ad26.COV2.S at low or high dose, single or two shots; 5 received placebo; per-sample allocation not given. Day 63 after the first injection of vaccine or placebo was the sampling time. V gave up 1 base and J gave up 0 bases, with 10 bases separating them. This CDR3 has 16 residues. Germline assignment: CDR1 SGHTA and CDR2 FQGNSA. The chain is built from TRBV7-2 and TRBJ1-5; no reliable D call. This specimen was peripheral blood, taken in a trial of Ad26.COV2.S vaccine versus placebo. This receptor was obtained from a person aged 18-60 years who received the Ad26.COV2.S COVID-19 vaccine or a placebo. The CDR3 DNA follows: TGTGCCAGCAGCTTAGTTCAGCTGTATAGCAATCAGCCCCAGCATTTT. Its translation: CASSLVQLYSNQPQHF.